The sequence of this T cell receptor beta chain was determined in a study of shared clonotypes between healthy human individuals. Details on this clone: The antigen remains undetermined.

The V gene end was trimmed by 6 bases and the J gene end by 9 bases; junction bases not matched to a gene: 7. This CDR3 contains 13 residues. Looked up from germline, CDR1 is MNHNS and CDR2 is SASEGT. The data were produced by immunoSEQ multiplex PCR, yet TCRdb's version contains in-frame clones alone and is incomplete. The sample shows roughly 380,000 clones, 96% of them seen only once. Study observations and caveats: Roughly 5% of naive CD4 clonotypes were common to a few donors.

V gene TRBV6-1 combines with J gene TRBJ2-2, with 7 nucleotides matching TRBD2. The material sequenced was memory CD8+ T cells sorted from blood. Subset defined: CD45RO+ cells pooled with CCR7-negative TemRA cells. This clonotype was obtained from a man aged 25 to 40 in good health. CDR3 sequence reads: CASSQREGRELFF. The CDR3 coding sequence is TGTGCCAGCAGCCAAAGGGAGGGCAGGGAGCTGTTTTTT.